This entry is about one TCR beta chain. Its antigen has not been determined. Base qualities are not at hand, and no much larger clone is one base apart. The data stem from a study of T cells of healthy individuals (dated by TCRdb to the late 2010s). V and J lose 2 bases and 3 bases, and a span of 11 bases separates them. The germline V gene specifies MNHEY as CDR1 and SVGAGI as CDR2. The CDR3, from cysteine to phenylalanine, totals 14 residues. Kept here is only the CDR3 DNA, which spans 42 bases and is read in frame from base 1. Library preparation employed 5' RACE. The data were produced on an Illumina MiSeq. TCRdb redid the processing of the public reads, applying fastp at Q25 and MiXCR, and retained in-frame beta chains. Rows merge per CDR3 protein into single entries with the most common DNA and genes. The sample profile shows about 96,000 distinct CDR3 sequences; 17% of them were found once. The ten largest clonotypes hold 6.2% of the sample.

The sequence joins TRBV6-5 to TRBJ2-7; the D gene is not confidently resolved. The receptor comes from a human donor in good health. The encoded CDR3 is CASSYIGQSYEQYF. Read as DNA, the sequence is TGTGCCAGCAGTTACATCGGGCAGAGCTACGAGCAGTACTTC.